This T cell receptor (beta chain) was sequenced for a study of OX40 agonist ivuxolimab in advanced cancers. Method: immunoSEQ multiplex PCR; TCRdb's copy keeps in-frame clones and lacks some. Of about 50,000 clones in the sample, about 93% were seen once. CDR3 length equals 15 residues. Trimming stripped 6 bases from V and 8 bases from J, with 22 bases between. CDR1 is KGHSH and CDR2 is LQKENI in the germline V gene. Sampling of blood occurred at baseline, cycle 4 day 1, and cycle 7 day 1. The source is an adult with an advanced solid tumor such as melanoma, head and neck, liver or kidney cancer. The chain uses TRBV18 and TRBJ1-1, with D possibly being TRBD1 (6 bases). The sequenced sample was CD4+ or CD8+ T cells sorted from blood, obtained in a trial of the OX40 agonist ivuxolimab. CDR3 protein: CASSPGQRGPPEAFF. The CDR3 region has the DNA TGTGCCAGCTCCCCTGGACAGCGAGGGCCGCCCGAAGCTTTCTTT.